The subject of this entry is one TCR beta chain. Its target is unknown. Method: immunoSEQ multiplex PCR; TCRdb's copy keeps in-frame clones and lacks some. The table lists approximately 350,000 clones, roughly 71% of them singletons. The data derive from a study of cytotoxic CD8 clonotypes in ibrutinib-treated CLL. Study-level points and caveats: An increase in clonality occurred at ibrutinib response, followed by a return toward baseline at progression.

Sequencing was performed on PBMCs, taken after 36 months of ibrutinib treatment. The clonotype originates from a human donor with chronic lymphocytic leukemia.

The CDR3 region has the DNA TGTGCCAGCAGCTTGGAAGGGTATTTCATTTCAGATACGCAGTATTTT. Translation: CASSLEGYFISDTQYF. The chain is built from TRBV5-5 and TRBJ2-3; D unresolved. With 0 bases removed from V and 4 bases from J, the gap between germline ends came to 15 bases. This CDR3 is 16 amino acids long. The germline V gene has CDR1 SGHKS and CDR2 YYEKEE (reference sequence).